Listed here are 7 T cell receptor beta chains from one sample, sequenced in a study of cytomegalovirus exposure and HLA in healthy donors. Assay: immunoSEQ multiplex PCR; the TCRdb copy retains only in-frame clones and omits some. The table has 120,000 or so clones, about 96% seen once. Sequencing used PBMCs. Source of these receptors: a man younger than 35 in good health and CMV-seronegative.

The chain recombines TRBV7-8 with TRBJ2-1; D is undetermined. The CDR3 runs to 15 residues. In germline, CDR1 is SGHVS, CDR2 FQNEAQ. Trimming removed 4 bases at V and 3 bases at J, with 13 bases between. DNA of the CDR3: TGTGCCAGCAGCTACGGTCTCGAAGTCTACAATGAGCAGTTCTTC. Protein sequence: CASSYGLEVYNEQFF.

This rearrangement joins TRBV19 to TRBJ2-1; 10 nucleotides agree with TRBD1. V shed 0 bases and J 5 bases; nucleotides not matched to a gene: 4. The CDR3 is made up of 16 amino acids. CDR1 LNHDA and CDR2 SQIVND come from the germline V gene (reference sequence). The CDR3 loop reads CASSIDGTGAHNEQFF. The DNA of the CDR3 is TGTGCCAGTAGTATAGACGGGACAGGGGCTCACAATGAGCAGTTCTTC.

V gene TRBV29-1 combines with J gene TRBJ2-3, with 9 bases matching TRBD2. V gave up 3 bases and J gave up 1 base; unmatched junction bases: 5. Looked up from germline, CDR1 is SQVTM and CDR2 is ANQGSEA. The length of the CDR3 is 15 residues. This chain's CDR3 is CSVEIQREGTDTQYF. The CDR3 DNA is TGCAGCGTTGAGATCCAGCGGGAGGGCACAGATACGCAGTATTTT.

This clone was counted a single time. It is likely a read error, because the conserved phenylalanine at the end of the CDR3 is missing. It is unclear where the CDR3 begins or ends on the DNA, so no DNA is shown, and the CDR3 is as TCRdb lists it. The CDR3 sequence is CASSTSRGSGVL. The chain is built from TRBV5-6 and TRBJ2-7; the table calls TRBD2, which could not be checked here. The CDR3 spans 12 residues, counting both ends. Per germline, CDR1 SGHDT and CDR2 YYEEEE.

The chain recombines TRBV27 with TRBJ2-3; D is unclear. The CDR3 has 15 amino acids. Germline CDR1 reads MNHEY; CDR2 reads SMNVEV (reference sequence). V was trimmed by 1 base and J by 2 bases, leaving 10 bases between them. The CDR3 DNA sequence: TGTGCCAGCAGTTTATTCATCGAGTCCACAGATACGCAGTATTTT. Translated: CASSLFIESTDTQYF.

This clone has a handful of counts. The chain couples TRBV28 to TRBJ2-7; 8 bases align to TRBD1. CDR1 and CDR2 (germline): MDHEN, SYDVKM. This CDR3 is built from 15 residues. V dropped 6 bases and J dropped 4; count of bases not matched to a gene: 11. CDR3 DNA sequence: TGTGCCAGCAGCATTAGGGCAGGGGGCGAGTACGAGCAGTACTTC. Translated, it gives CASSIRAGGEYEQYF.

The rearrangement uses TRBV2 and TRBJ2-1; a weak D match, TRBD2 (5 bases). Germline-derived CDR1 and CDR2 are SNHLY and FYNNEI. The CDR3 runs to 12 residues. Trimming shortened V by 5 bases and J by 9 bases, and 11 bases separated the two germline ends. CDR3 sequence: CASSPDFSEQFF. The CDR3 coding sequence is TGTGCCAGCAGTCCGGACTTCAGTGAGCAGTTCTTC.